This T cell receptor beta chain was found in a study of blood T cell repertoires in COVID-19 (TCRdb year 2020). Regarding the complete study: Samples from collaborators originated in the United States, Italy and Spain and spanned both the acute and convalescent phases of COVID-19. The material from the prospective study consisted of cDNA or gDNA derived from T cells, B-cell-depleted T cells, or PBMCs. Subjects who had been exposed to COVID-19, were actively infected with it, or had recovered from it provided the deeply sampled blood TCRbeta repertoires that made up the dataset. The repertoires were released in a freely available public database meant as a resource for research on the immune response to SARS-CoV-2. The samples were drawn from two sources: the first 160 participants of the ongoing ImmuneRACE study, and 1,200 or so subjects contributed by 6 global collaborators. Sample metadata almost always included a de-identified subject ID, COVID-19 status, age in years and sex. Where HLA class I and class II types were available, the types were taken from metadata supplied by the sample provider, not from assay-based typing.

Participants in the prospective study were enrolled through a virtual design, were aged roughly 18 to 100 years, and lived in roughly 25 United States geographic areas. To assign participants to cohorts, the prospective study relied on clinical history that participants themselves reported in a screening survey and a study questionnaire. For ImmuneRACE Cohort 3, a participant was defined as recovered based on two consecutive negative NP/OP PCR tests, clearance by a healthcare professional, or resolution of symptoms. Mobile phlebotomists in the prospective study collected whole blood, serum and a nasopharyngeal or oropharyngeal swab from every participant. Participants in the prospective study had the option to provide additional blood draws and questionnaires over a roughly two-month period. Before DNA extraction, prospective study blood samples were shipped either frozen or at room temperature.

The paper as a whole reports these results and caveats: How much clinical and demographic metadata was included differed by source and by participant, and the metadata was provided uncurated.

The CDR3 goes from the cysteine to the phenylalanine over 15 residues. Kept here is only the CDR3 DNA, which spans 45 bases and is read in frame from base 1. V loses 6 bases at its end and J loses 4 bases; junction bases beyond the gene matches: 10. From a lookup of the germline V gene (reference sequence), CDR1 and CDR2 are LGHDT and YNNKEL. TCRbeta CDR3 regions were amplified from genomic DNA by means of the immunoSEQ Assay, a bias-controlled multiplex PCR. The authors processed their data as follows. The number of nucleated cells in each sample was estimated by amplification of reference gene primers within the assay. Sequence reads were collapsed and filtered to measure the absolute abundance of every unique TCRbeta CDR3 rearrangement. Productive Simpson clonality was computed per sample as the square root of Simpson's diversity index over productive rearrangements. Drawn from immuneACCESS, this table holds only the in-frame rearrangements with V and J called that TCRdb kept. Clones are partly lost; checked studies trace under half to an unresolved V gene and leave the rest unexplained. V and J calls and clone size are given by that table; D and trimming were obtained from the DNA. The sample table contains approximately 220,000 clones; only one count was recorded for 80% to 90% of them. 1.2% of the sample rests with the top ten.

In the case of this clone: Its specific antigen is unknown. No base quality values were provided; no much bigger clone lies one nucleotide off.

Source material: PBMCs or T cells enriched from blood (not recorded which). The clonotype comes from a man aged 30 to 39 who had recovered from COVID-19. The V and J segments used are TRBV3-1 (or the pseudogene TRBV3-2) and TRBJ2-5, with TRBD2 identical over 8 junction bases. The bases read TGTGCCAGCAGACCTGCGGGGGGCGGGAGAGAGACCCAGTACTTC. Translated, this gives CASRPAGGGRETQYF.